This T cell receptor (beta chain) originates from a study of cytomegalovirus exposure and HLA in healthy donors. About the research overall: Early released data had tens of millions of unique TCRs, all coming from HLA-typed donors. General study findings and limits: CMV serostatus was the only immune exposure information that was available. Researchers counted around 170 TCR beta chains as cytomegalovirus-associated.

Note on this clone: Antigen unknown.

CDR1 is MNHEY, CDR2 SVGAGI, per germline. The CDR3 is 12 residues long. The germline V and J ends were trimmed by 10 bases and 0 bases, with 9 bases remaining between them. PCR employed 60 Vbeta and 13 Jbeta primers. TCRdb's copy holds only in-frame clones and misses some; the assay was immunoSEQ multiplex PCR. The sample includes approximately 81,000 clones, 70% to 85% of them seen just once. The rearrangement links TRBV6-5 to TRBJ1-2; D is ambiguous. The receptor's source is a woman aged 50 to 65 in good health and CMV-seronegative. Sequences were obtained from PBMCs. The CDR3 spells CAIQAPNYGYTF. For the CDR3, the DNA is TGTGCCATTCAGGCTCCTAACTATGGCTACACCTTC.